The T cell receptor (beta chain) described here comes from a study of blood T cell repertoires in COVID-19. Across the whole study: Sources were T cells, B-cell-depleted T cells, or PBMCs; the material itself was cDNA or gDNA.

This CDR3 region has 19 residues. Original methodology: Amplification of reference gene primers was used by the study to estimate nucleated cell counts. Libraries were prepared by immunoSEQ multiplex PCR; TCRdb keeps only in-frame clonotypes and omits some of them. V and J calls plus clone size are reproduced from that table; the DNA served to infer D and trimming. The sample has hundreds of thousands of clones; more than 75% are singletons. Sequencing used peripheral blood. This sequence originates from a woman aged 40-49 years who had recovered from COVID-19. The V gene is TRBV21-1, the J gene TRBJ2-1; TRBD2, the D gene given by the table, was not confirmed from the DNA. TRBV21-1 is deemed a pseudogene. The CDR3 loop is CASSKGGQPGPTSGVEQFF. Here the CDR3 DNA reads TGTGCCAGCAGCAAGGGGGGACAGCCCGGGCCGACTAGCGGGGTTGAGCAGTTCTTC.